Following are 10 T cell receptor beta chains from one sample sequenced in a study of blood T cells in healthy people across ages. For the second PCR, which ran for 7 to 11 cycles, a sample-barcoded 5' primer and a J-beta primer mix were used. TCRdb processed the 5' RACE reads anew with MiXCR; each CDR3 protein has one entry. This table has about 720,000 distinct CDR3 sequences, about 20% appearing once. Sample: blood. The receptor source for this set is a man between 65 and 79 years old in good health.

CDR3 in DNA: TGTGCCAGCAGTTTGGGGGACAGAAACACCGGGGAGCTGTTTTTT. It encodes CASSLGDRNTGELFF. This chain uses TRBV28 with TRBJ2-2; 7 positions agree with TRBD1. Germline CDR1 is MDHEN and CDR2 is SYDVKM. The CDR3 runs 15 residues. V shed 3 bases and J 2 bases; nucleotides not matched to a gene: 3.

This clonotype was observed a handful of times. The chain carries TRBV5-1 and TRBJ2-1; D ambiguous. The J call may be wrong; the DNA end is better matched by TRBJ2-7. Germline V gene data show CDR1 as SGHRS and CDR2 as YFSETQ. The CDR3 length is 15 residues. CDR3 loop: CASSLAGPPAYEQYF. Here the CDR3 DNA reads TGCGCCAGCAGCTTGGCCGGCCCCCCAGCCTACGAGCAGTACTTC.

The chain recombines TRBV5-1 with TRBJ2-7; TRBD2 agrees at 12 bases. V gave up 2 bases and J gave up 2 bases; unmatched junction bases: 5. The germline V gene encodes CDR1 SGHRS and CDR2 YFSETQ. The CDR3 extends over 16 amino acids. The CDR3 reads CASSFLTSGGPYEQYF. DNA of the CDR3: TGCGCCAGCAGCTTTCTGACTAGCGGGGGACCCTACGAGCAGTACTTC.

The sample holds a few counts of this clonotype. DNA for the CDR3: TGCAGCGTTGAGGGAGGTAGCGGGACCTACGGGGGTGCGCAGTATTTT. Its protein is CSVEGGSGTYGGAQYF. This sequence joins TRBV29-1 and TRBJ2-3; 8 nucleotides align to TRBD2. Trimming cost V 3 bases and J 10 bases; bases outside gene matches: 18. Germline values: CDR1 SQVTM, CDR2 ANQGSEA. The CDR3 spans 16 residues.

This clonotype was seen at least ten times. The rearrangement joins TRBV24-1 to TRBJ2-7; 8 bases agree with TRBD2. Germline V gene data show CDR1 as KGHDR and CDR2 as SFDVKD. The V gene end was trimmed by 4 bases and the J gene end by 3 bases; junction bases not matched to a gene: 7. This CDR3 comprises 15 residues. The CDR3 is CATSDPGLVFYEQYV. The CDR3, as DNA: TGTGCCACCAGTGACCCGGGACTAGTTTTCTACGAGCAGTACGTC.

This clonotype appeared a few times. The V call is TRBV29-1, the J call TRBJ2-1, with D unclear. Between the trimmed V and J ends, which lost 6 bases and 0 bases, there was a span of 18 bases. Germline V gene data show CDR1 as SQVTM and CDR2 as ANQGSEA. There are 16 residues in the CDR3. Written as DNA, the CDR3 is TGCAGCGTCGACCCCCTGGGCGGCAGCTCCTACAATGAGCAGTTCTTC. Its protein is CSVDPLGGSSYNEQFF.

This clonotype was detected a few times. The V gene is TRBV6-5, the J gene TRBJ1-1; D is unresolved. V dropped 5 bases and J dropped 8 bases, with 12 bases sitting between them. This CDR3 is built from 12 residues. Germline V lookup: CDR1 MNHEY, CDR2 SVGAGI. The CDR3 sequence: CASSTGRKEAFF. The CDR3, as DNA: TGTGCCAGCAGTACCGGACGGAAGGAAGCTTTCTTT.

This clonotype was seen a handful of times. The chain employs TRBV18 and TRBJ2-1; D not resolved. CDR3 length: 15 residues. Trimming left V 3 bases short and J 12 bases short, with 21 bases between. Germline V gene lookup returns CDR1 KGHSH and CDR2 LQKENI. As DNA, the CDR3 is TGTGCCAGCTCACCGGGTGGTGGAGTTTCCGTTGGGCAGTTCTTC. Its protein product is CASSPGGGVSVGQFF.

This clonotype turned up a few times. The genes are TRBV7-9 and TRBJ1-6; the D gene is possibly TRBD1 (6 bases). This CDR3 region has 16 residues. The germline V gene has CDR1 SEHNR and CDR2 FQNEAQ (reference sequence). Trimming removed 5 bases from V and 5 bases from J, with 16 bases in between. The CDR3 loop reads CASSLTGTVDNSPLHF. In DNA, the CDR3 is TGTGCCAGCAGCCTTACAGGGACGGTCGATAATTCACCCCTCCACTTT.

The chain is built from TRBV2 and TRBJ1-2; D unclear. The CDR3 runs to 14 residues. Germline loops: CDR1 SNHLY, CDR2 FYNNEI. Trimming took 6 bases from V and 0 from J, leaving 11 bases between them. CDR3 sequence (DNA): TGTGCCAGCAGATGGCCAACGGCTAACTATGGCTACACCTTC. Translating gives CASRWPTANYGYTF.